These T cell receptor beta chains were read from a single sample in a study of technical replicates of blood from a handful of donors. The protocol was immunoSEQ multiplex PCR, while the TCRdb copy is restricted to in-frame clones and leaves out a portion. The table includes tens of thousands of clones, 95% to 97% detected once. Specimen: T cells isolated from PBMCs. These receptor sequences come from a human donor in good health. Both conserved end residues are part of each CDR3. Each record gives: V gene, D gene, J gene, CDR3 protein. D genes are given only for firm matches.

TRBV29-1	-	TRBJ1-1	CSVEDRGYEAFF
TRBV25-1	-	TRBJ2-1	CASSEIAPPYNEQFF
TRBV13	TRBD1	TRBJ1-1	CASTQGAAHAFF
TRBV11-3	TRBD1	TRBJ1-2	CASSAGGYGYTF
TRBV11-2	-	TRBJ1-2	CASSLDRVRGYTF
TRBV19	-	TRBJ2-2	CATSPGLFTGELFF
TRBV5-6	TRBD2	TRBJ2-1	CASLGPGRPYNEQFF
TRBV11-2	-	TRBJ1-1	CASSSQGANEAFF
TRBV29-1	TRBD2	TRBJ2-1	CSAGLAVTNEQFF
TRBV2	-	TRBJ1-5	CASSGLAGNQPQHF
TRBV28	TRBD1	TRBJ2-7	CASSAGQGVLYEQYF
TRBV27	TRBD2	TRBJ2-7	CASGGSAYEQYF
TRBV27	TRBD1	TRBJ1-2	CASSLNRGYGYTF
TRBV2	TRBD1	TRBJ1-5	CASRDTGVGNQPQHF
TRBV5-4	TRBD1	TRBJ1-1	CASSLTRDRNTEAFF
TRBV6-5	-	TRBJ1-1	CASSYGGEGLNTEAFF
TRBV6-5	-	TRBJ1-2	CASMRGNYGYTF
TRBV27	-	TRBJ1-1	CASGGWTEAFF
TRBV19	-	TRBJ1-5	CASSPWDINQPQHF
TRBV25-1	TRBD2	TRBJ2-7	CASSDDSNGRFYEQYF
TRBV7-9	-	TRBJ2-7	CASSSGTGLATEQYF
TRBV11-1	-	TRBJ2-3	CASGKSSLITDTQYF
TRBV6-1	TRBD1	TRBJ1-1	CASSEVKQGARTEAFF
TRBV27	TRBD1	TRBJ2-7	CASSLGTVDVAYEQYF
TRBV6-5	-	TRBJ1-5	CASSTDRNLNQPQHF
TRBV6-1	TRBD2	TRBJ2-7	CASHEVAGKLYEQYF
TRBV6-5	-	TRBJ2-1	CASSYSGGGHNEQFF
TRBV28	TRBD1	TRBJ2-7	CASTMMGQGPYEQYF